This is a list of T cell receptor beta chains from one sample in a study of CD8 T cells in Susac syndrome. In TCRdb, the immunoSEQ multiplex PCR reads were re-called with MiXCR into one record per CDR3 protein. The table includes under 200,000 distinct CDR3 sequences, about 95% detected once. The specimen was CD8+ T cells from PBMCs. These TCRs come from a human donor with Susac syndrome. The CDR3 runs from the conserved cysteine through the conserved F or W. Fields, in order: D gene, clone size, J gene, V gene, CDR3 length, CDR3 DNA, CDR3 protein. The D gene is left open where the match is weak. A clone size is listed for some rows: how often the clone was seen (once, few, many), or a class if it is expanded.

D gene: TRBD1
clone size: .
J gene: TRBJ1-6
V gene: TRBV6-1
CDR3 length: 15
CDR3 DNA: TGTGCCAGCAGTGAGTCAGGGGGAAGGAATTCACCCCTCCACTTT
CDR3 protein: CASSESGGRNSPLHF

D gene: .
clone size: few
J gene: TRBJ1-1
V gene: TRBV2
CDR3 length: 13
CDR3 DNA: TGTGCCAGCAGTGAAGGAGAAAACACTGAAGCTTTCTTT
CDR3 protein: CASSEGENTEAFF

D gene: .
clone size: .
J gene: TRBJ2-4
V gene: TRBV6-5
CDR3 length: 14
CDR3 DNA: TGTGCCAGCAGTTACTCGACCACGAAAAACATTCAGTACTTC
CDR3 protein: CASSYSTTKNIQYF

D gene: TRBD1
clone size: .
J gene: TRBJ1-4
V gene: TRBV3-1
CDR3 length: 13
CDR3 DNA: TGTGCCAGCAGCCAGACAGGGAATGAAAAACTGTTTTTT
CDR3 protein: CASSQTGNEKLFF

D gene: .
clone size: .
J gene: TRBJ1-5
V gene: TRBV12-3/TRBV12-4
CDR3 length: 14
CDR3 DNA: TGTGCCAGCAGTTTCGGGGGAACCCATCAGCCCCAGCATTTT
CDR3 protein: CASSFGGTHQPQHF

D gene: .
clone size: .
J gene: TRBJ1-4
V gene: TRBV18
CDR3 length: 13
CDR3 DNA: TGTGCCAGCTCACCTGGGCCAGGTGAAAAACTGTTTTTT
CDR3 protein: CASSPGPGEKLFF

D gene: TRBD1
clone size: .
J gene: TRBJ1-2
V gene: TRBV20-1
CDR3 length: 16
CDR3 DNA: TGCAGTGCGCACCAACCGGGACAGGGTATTGACTATGGCTACACCTTC
CDR3 protein: CSAHQPGQGIDYGYTF

D gene: TRBD2
clone size: .
J gene: TRBJ2-3
V gene: TRBV20-1
CDR3 length: 18
CDR3 DNA: TGCAGTGCTAGAGATCAGGGACTAGCGGGGGGGCCGACAGATACGCAGTATTTT
CDR3 protein: CSARDQGLAGGPTDTQYF

D gene: .
clone size: .
J gene: TRBJ2-1
V gene: TRBV2
CDR3 length: 18
CDR3 DNA: TGTGCCAGCAGGGGAACGCTAAGTGGTCCCTCGGGGTCGAATGAGCAGTTCTTC
CDR3 protein: CASRGTLSGPSGSNEQFF

D gene: .
clone size: .
J gene: TRBJ2-7
V gene: TRBV25-1
CDR3 length: 16
CDR3 DNA: TGTGCCAGCAGTAATCGGGGTGTAGCAGGCGACTACGAGCAGTACTTC
CDR3 protein: CASSNRGVAGDYEQYF

D gene: .
clone size: .
J gene: TRBJ1-2
V gene: TRBV24-1
CDR3 length: 14
CDR3 DNA: TGTGCCACCATTTCCCGGCAGGACAGCGATGGCTACACCTTC
CDR3 protein: CATISRQDSDGYTF

D gene: .
clone size: .
J gene: TRBJ2-3
V gene: TRBV9
CDR3 length: 15
CDR3 DNA: TGTGCCAGCAGCGTAGAAGGTGGAGGGGAAGATACGCAGTATTTT
CDR3 protein: CASSVEGGGEDTQYF

D gene: TRBD1
clone size: .
J gene: TRBJ2-1
V gene: TRBV7-9
CDR3 length: 15
CDR3 DNA: TGTGCCAGCAGCCAACCGGGACAGTCTTACAATGAGCAGTTCTTC
CDR3 protein: CASSQPGQSYNEQFF

D gene: .
clone size: .
J gene: TRBJ1-2
V gene: TRBV10-2
CDR3 length: 16
CDR3 DNA: TGCGCCAGCAGTGAGGGCCTAGGGTTAACTAACTATGGCTACACCTTC
CDR3 protein: CASSEGLGLTNYGYTF

D gene: .
clone size: .
J gene: TRBJ2-1
V gene: TRBV2
CDR3 length: 13
CDR3 DNA: TGTGCCAGCAGTGCGTCCCGTTACAATGAGCAGTTCTTC
CDR3 protein: CASSASRYNEQFF

D gene: .
clone size: .
J gene: TRBJ1-1
V gene: TRBV7-9
CDR3 length: 13
CDR3 DNA: TGTGCCAGCAGTCCACAGGTGAACACTGAAGCTTTCTTT
CDR3 protein: CASSPQVNTEAFF

D gene: .
clone size: once
J gene: TRBJ1-1
V gene: TRBV9
CDR3 length: 13
CDR3 DNA: TGTGCCAGCAGCAAAGGGGTGGGCACTGAAGCTTTCTTT
CDR3 protein: CASSKGVGTEAFF

D gene: .
clone size: .
J gene: TRBJ2-2
V gene: TRBV19
CDR3 length: 17
CDR3 DNA: TGTGCCAGTAGCATACTGGGGCCAGACGGGTTGGCCGGGGAGCTGTTTTTT
CDR3 protein: CASSILGPDGLAGELFF

D gene: TRBD2
clone size: .
J gene: TRBJ2-6
V gene: TRBV7-3
CDR3 length: 17
CDR3 DNA: TGTGCCTCAAAAAGCGGGGGGCCTGGCTCTGGGGCCAACGTCCTGACTTTC
CDR3 protein: CASKSGGPGSGANVLTF

D gene: .
clone size: .
J gene: TRBJ1-5
V gene: TRBV18
CDR3 length: 13
CDR3 DNA: TGTGCCAGCTCACCAGGCGCGGGAGTGCCCCAGCATTTT
CDR3 protein: CASSPGAGVPQHF